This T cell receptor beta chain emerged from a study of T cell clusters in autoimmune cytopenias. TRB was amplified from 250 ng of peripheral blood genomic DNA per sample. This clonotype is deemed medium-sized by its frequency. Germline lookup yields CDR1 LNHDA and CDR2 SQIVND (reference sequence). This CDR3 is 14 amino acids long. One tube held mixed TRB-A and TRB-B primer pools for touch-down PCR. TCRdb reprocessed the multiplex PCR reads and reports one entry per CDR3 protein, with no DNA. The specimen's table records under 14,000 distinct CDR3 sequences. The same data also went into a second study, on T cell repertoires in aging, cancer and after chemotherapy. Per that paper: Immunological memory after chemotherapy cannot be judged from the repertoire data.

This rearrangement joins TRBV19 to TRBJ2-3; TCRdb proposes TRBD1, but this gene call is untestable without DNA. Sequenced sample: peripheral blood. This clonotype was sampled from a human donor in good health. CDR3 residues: CASRLQGSTDTQYF. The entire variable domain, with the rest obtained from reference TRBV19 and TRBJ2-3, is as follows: DGGITQSPKYLFRKEGQNVTLSCEQNLNHDAMYWYRQDPGQGLRLIYYSQIVNDFQKGDIAEGYSVSREKKESFPLTVTSAQKNPTAFYLCASRLQGSTDTQYFGPGTRLTVL.